This TCR beta chain was sequenced in a study of T cells in Graves' hyperthyroidism and ophthalmopathy. About the study: The blood sample was taken at first diagnosis, before treatment began.

The CDR3 has 15 amino acids. Per the germline V gene, CDR1 is SGHTA and CDR2 is FQGNSA. The J segment lost 2 bases and the V segment lost 2 bases, leaving 4 bases of the junction unmatched. This clonotype showed up many times. Its target is not known. Overall study results and limits: The majority of expanded thyroid clonotypes above 0.001 also appeared in blood.

Together with thyroid ultrasound, orbital computed tomography, serum thyroxine and TRAb, clinical symptoms were used for diagnoses. What was amplified from RNA transcripts were TCR beta CDR3 regions. During a first-round RT-PCR of the TCR CDR3, the HTBI primer set was used. TCRdb reprocessed the multiplex PCR reads with MiXCR, giving one entry per CDR3 protein. Here the sample spans 500,000 to 800,000 distinct CDR3 sequences, around 15% being singletons. The chain has TRBV7-2 and TRBJ2-3, with 7 bases fitting TRBD2. This clonotype was sampled from a woman between 50 and 59 years old with Graves' ophthalmopathy. Sequencing input: blood. CDR3 amino acids: CASSLQAGNTDTQYF. Here the CDR3 DNA reads TGTGCCAGCAGCTTACAAGCGGGAAACACAGATACGCAGTATTTT.